The T cell receptor (beta chain) described here comes from a study of early T cells in non-severe SARS-CoV-2 infection. V shed 0 bases and J shed 4 bases, with 11 bases lying between them. Germline V gene lookup returns CDR1 SGHRS and CDR2 YFSETQ. The CDR3 contains 14 residues. At least ten counts were recorded for this clonotype. TCRdb redid the calling of the 5' RACE reads with MiXCR, one entry per CDR3 protein. The table has tens of thousands of distinct CDR3 sequences, 7.5% to 9.5% seen once. V usage is TRBV5-1 and J usage is TRBJ2-7; maybe TRBD2 (6 bases). This TCR came from an adult who was a healthcare worker with PCR-confirmed SARS-CoV-2 infection or an uninfected control (not recorded which). This specimen was whole blood, taken at baseline. The CDR3 reads CASSLVGGSYEQYF. CDR3 DNA sequence: TGCGCCAGCAGCTTGGTGGGGGGAAGTTACGAGCAGTACTTC.